These 30 T cell receptor beta chains came from one sample sequenced in a study of shared T cell receptors in the human thymus. TCRdb's table, derived via immunoSEQ multiplex PCR, lists solely in-frame clones and lacks some. The sample has over 350,000 clones, approximately 95% seen once; the top ten hold roughly 0.02%. The sequencing input was thymocytes. The origin of the receptors is a human donor.

CDR3 DNA: TGTGCCATCAGTGACCCTACGATGAGGGGCACTGAAGCTTTCTTT. It translates to CAISDPTMRGTEAFF. This rearrangement joins TRBV10-3 to TRBJ1-1; maybe TRBD1 (5 bases). Trimming shortened V by 3 bases and J by 4 bases, and 15 bases separated the two germline ends. CDR3 length: 15 residues. CDR1 and CDR2 (germline): ENHRY, SYGVKD.

V usage is TRBV6-5 and J usage is TRBJ2-1; the match to TRBD2 covers 8 bases. Trimming at V came to 10 bases and at J to 7 bases, leaving 9 bases not matched to a gene. This CDR3 spans 13 amino acids. The germline V gene has CDR1 MNHEY and CDR2 SVGAGI. The chain's CDR3 is CATRLAQQNEQFF. CDR3 DNA: TGTGCCACACGACTAGCGCAACAGAATGAGCAGTTCTTC.

V gene TRBV30 combines with J gene TRBJ1-3; D unresolved. Germline CDR1 is GTSNPN and CDR2 is SVGIG (reference sequence). Trimming pared 3 bases from V and 0 bases from J, leaving 15 bases between. CDR3 length: 16 residues. The CDR3 DNA is TGTGCCTGGAGGGGGTCAGTGGGTTTCTCTGGAAACACCATATATTTT. It encodes CAWRGSVGFSGNTIYF.

The V gene is TRBV5-6, the J gene TRBJ1-5, with 7 bases fitting TRBD1. Germline lookup yields CDR1 SGHDT and CDR2 YYEEEE. This CDR3 spans 17 amino acids. V trimming: 4 bases; J trimming: 6 bases; junction bases outside the gene matches: 16. The CDR3 DNA is TGTGCCAGCAGCAAGAAGGGCAAGGGGGCAAATCCTCAGCCCCAGCATTTT. Protein: CASSKKGKGANPQPQHF.

In its sample, this clone was seen once. The genes are TRBV29-1 and TRBJ2-1; possible D gene TRBD2, 6 bases. In germline, CDR1 is SQVTM, CDR2 ANQGSEA. The CDR3 is 15 amino acids. Trimming took 4 bases from V and 0 from J, leaving 13 bases between them. The CDR3 bases are TGCAGCGTTGTGGGCGGAGGGAGCTCCTACAATGAGCAGTTCTTC. Translated: CSVVGGGSSYNEQFF.

The CDR3 sequence is CASSLSSPSGRALETQYF. The CDR3 bases are TGTGCCAGCAGCTTGAGTTCTCCTAGCGGGAGGGCCCTGGAGACCCAGTACTTC. J is TRBJ2-5 and V is TRBV5-4; 12 bases are shared with TRBD2. CDR1 and CDR2 from the germline V gene are SGHNT and YYREEE (reference sequence). The V gene end was trimmed by 1 base and the J gene end by 5 bases; junction bases not matched to a gene: 12. The CDR3 spans 18 residues.

The chain couples TRBV9 to TRBJ2-7, with 9 bases that match TRBD2. This CDR3 has 15 amino acids. Germline lookup yields CDR1 SGDLS and CDR2 YYNGEE. Germline trimming cut 0 bases from V and 2 bases from J; bases unmatched to any gene: 3. In nucleotides, the CDR3 is TGTGCCAGCAGCGTAGGCGAGCGGGAGGCCTACGAGCAGTACTTC. It yields the protein CASSVGEREAYEQYF.

The rearrangement uses TRBV19 and TRBJ2-3; 12 positions agree with TRBD2. The CDR3 loop spans 20 amino acids. The V and J ends lost 3 bases and 0 bases, in that order; junction bases with no gene match: 13. CDR1 is LNHDA and CDR2 is SQIVND in the germline V gene (reference sequence). Here the CDR3 DNA reads TGTGCCAGTAGTATGCCTCGGGCTAGCGGGAGGGCCGGTAGCACAGATACGCAGTATTTT. Residues: CASSMPRASGRAGSTDTQYF.

The rearrangement links TRBV20-1 to TRBJ2-7, with 7 nucleotides matching TRBD2. The CDR3 consists of 9 residues. Germline V CDR1 and CDR2: DFQATT, SNEGSKA (reference sequence). With 7 bases clipped from V and 9 bases from J, the junction kept 3 bases outside the gene matches. The chain's CDR3 is CSVPGGQYF. CDR3 nucleotide sequence: TGCAGTGTTCCGGGAGGGCAGTACTTC.

The rearrangement uses TRBV4-2 and TRBJ2-1, with 7 bases that match TRBD2. Germline-derived CDR1 and CDR2 are LGHNA and YNFKEQ. Trimming cost V 0 bases and J 3 bases; bases outside gene matches: 5. The CDR3 is 16 residues long. The CDR3 region has the DNA TGTGCCAGCAGCCAAGATGAGGCGGGAGACTACAATGAGCAGTTCTTC. Protein: CASSQDEAGDYNEQFF.

Only one count was recorded for this clone. The V gene is TRBV4-3, the J gene TRBJ2-1; 12 bases map to TRBD2. Trimming cost V 2 bases and J 5 bases; bases outside gene matches: 1. The CDR3 contains 15 residues. CDR1 is LGHNA and CDR2 is YSLEER in the germline V gene. CDR3 DNA sequence: TGCGCCAGCAGCCAACGACTAGCGGGAGACAATGAGCAGTTCTTC. Its protein product is CASSQRLAGDNEQFF.

The chain employs TRBV27 and TRBJ2-5; the D gene is possibly TRBD1 (5 bases). Trimming took off 4 bases at V and 5 bases at J, with 23 bases between the two ends. Germline-derived CDR1 and CDR2 are MNHEY and SMNVEV (reference sequence). The CDR3 is 17 amino acids. The CDR3 nucleotides read TGTGCCAGCAGTTGCCCCGTCGACAGCCGGTTAGGGGAGACCCAGTACTTC. It specifies CASSCPVDSRLGETQYF.

The chain uses TRBV19 and TRBJ2-1; 8 bases fit TRBD2. Germline loops: CDR1 LNHDA, CDR2 SQIVND (reference sequence). CDR3 length: 15 residues. With V trimmed by 4 bases and J by 5 bases, 7 bases remained unmatched. CDR3 sequence (DNA): TGTGCCAGTAGTACGCTTCGGGAGGGTCACAATGAGCAGTTCTTC. Protein sequence: CASSTLREGHNEQFF.

Only one count was recorded for this clone. The V call is TRBV4-1, the J call TRBJ1-1; TRBD1 agrees at 7 bases. The CDR3 has 15 residues. V lost 4 bases, J lost 4 bases, and 9 bases stayed unmatched. Germline CDR1 reads MGHRA; CDR2 reads YSYEKL. CDR3 in DNA: TGCGCCAGCAGCCGAACACAGGGGATTCCCACTGAAGCTTTCTTT. Protein sequence: CASSRTQGIPTEAFF.

V usage is TRBV28 and J usage is TRBJ2-7; maybe TRBD1 (6 bases). This CDR3 spans 15 amino acids. V was shortened by 2 bases and J by 1 base, with 12 bases between the two germline ends. Looked up from germline, CDR1 is MDHEN and CDR2 is SYDVKM. The DNA of the CDR3 is TGTGCCAGCAGTTTAGTGGGGGCCGCGTCCTACGAGCAGTACTTC. This codes for CASSLVGAASYEQYF.

The chain employs TRBV28 and TRBJ2-6, with 9 bases matching TRBD2. Trimming cost V 3 bases and J 0 bases; bases outside gene matches: 12. The germline gives CDR1 MDHEN, CDR2 SYDVKM. This CDR3 comprises 20 residues. CDR3 nucleotides: TGTGCCAGCAGTTTCCCGTACCGCAGCGGGAGGAGCTCTGGGGCCAACGTCCTGACTTTC. Protein product: CASSFPYRSGRSSGANVLTF. Combining the CDR3 with reference TRBV28 and TRBJ2-6 gives the whole variable domain DVKVTQSSRYLVKRTGEKVFLECVQDMDHENMFWYRQDPGLGLRLIYFSYDVKMKEKGDIPEGYSVSREKKERFSLILESASTNQTSMYLCASSFPYRSGRSSGANVLTFGAGSRLTVL.

The V and J genes are TRBV14 and TRBJ2-7; 13 nucleotides line up with TRBD2. The CDR3 is made up of 17 amino acids. CDR1 is SGHDN and CDR2 is FVKESK in the germline V gene. V trimming: 1 base; J trimming: 3 bases; junction bases outside the gene matches: 6. The CDR3 loop is CASSQAGTSGTFYEQYF. The CDR3 DNA follows: TGTGCCAGCAGCCAAGCCGGGACTAGCGGGACTTTCTACGAGCAGTACTTC.

A single count supports this clone. The V gene is TRBV5-8, the J gene TRBJ2-2; D may be TRBD1 (6 bases). The CDR3 spans 15 residues. With 4 bases removed from V and 4 bases from J, the gap between germline ends came to 14 bases. Germline assignment: CDR1 SGHTS and CDR2 YDEGEE. CDR3 sequence: CASSPTGGPTGELFF. The CDR3 DNA is TGTGCCAGCAGCCCTACTGGGGGCCCCACCGGGGAGCTGTTTTTT.

The chain joins TRBV28 to TRBJ2-7, with D perhaps TRBD1 (5 bases). Germline loops: CDR1 MDHEN, CDR2 SYDVKM. This CDR3 comprises 19 residues. Trimming removed 6 bases at V and 0 bases at J, with 27 bases between. The CDR3 loop reads CASSYHRGRSLLSSYEQYF. In DNA, the CDR3 is TGTGCCAGCAGCTACCATAGGGGCAGGTCCCTTCTAAGCTCCTACGAGCAGTACTTC.

The V gene is TRBV11-2, the J gene TRBJ2-3, with D perhaps matching TRBD2 (5 bases). The V end lost 5 bases, the J end lost 1 base, and 16 bases lay between the germline ends. Germline values: CDR1 SGHAT, CDR2 FQNNGV. The CDR3 runs 16 residues. CDR3 DNA: TGTGCCAGCAGCCCCGCCCGGGATCGCGGCACAGATACGCAGTATTTT. Amino acids: CASSPARDRGTDTQYF. The entire variable domain, with the rest obtained from reference TRBV11-2 and TRBJ2-3, is as follows: EAGVAQSPRYKIIEKRQSVAFWCNPISGHATLYWYQQILGQGPKLLIQFQNNGVVDDSQLPKDRFSAERLKGVDSTLKIQPAKLEDSAVYLCASSPARDRGTDTQYFGPGTRLTVL.

The V and J genes are TRBV20-1 and TRBJ1-2; unclear D gene. Germline CDR1 reads DFQATT; CDR2 reads SNEGSKA (reference sequence). This CDR3 has 9 residues. The V gene lost 3 bases and the J gene lost 13 bases, with 9 bases spanning the gap. Written as DNA, the CDR3 is TGCAGTGCTAGCGTCCTGGGCACCTTC. It is translated as CSASVLGTF.

The genes are TRBV6-5 and TRBJ1-1; 10 positions match TRBD1. CDR1 is MNHEY, CDR2 SVGAGI, per germline. After removal of 5 bases from V and 6 bases from J, the junction contained 6 bases not matched to a gene. The CDR3 has 14 amino acids. The CDR3 reads CASSRPGTGAEAFF. DNA of the CDR3: TGTGCCAGCAGTCGTCCTGGGACAGGGGCTGAAGCTTTCTTT.

The chain combines TRBV28 with TRBJ2-3; D uncertain. Trimming took 3 bases from V and 4 from J, leaving 8 bases between them. The CDR3 spans 13 residues. Germline CDR1 is MDHEN and CDR2 is SYDVKM. The CDR3 sequence: CASSLVGPDTQYF. The CDR3 DNA reads as TGTGCCAGCAGTTTGGTGGGCCCAGATACGCAGTATTTT.

The CDR3 DNA reads TGTGCCAGCAGCCCTGAGTCCATTTTTCTGTGGGCAGGAACCGGGGAGCTGTTTTTT. This codes for CASSPESIFLWAGTGELFF. The chain joins TRBV28 to TRBJ2-2; D is uncertain. V was shortened by 6 bases and J by 5 bases, with 28 bases between the two germline ends. The CDR3 is 19 residues long. From germline, CDR1 is MDHEN and CDR2 SYDVKM.

J is TRBJ2-7 and V is TRBV7-2, with TRBD2 matching over 8 bases. Germline lookup yields CDR1 SGHTA and CDR2 FQGNSA. V lost 1 base, J lost 1 base, and 12 bases stayed unmatched. The CDR3 length is 18 residues. CDR3 residues: CASSLVDEPGLVSYEQYF. Written as DNA, the CDR3 is TGTGCCAGCAGCTTAGTGGACGAACCGGGACTAGTTTCCTACGAGCAGTACTTC.

The rearrangement links TRBV5-1 to TRBJ2-1; TRBD2 matches at 9 bases. Germline CDR1 and CDR2: SGHRS and YFSETQ. The CDR3 has 16 amino acids. Unmatched junction bases numbered 6, after V lost 1 base and J lost 4 bases. The CDR3 sequence: CASSLLLAGIYNEQFF. As DNA, the CDR3 is TGCGCCAGCAGCTTGCTGCTAGCGGGGATTTACAATGAGCAGTTCTTC.

The chain joins TRBV28 to TRBJ2-3, with 8 bases lining up with TRBD1. The CDR3 has 17 amino acids. After removal of 4 bases from V and 0 bases from J, the junction contained 9 bases not matched to a gene. Germline values: CDR1 MDHEN, CDR2 SYDVKM. The CDR3 region is CASSSTGDLSSTDTQYF. The DNA of the CDR3 is TGTGCCAGCAGTTCGACAGGGGACCTATCTAGCACAGATACGCAGTATTTT.

The chain links TRBV5-4 to TRBJ2-1, with D possibly matching TRBD1 (6 bases). The CDR3 is 16 residues long. Germline V gene sequence: CDR1 SGHNT, CDR2 YYREEE (reference sequence). The V end lost 0 bases, the J end lost 0 bases, and 10 bases lay between the germline ends. In nucleotides, the CDR3 is TGTGCCAGCAGCTTGGAAAGGGGGTTCTCCTACAATGAGCAGTTCTTC. Its translation is CASSLERGFSYNEQFF.

This clone was recorded once. The V and J genes are TRBV21-1 and TRBJ2-5; the table's D call TRBD1 went unverified against the DNA. TRBV21-1 represents a pseudogene. The CDR3 consists of 13 residues. The CDR3 spells CASSGPRQETQYF. For the CDR3, the DNA is TGTGCCAGCAGCGGGCCCCGTCAAGAGACCCAGTACTTC.

The chain links TRBV28 to TRBJ2-1, with D possibly being TRBD1 (6 bases). CDR1 MDHEN and CDR2 SYDVKM come from the germline V gene. The CDR3 covers 15 residues. Trimming pared 7 bases from V and 5 bases from J, leaving 18 bases between. CDR3 bases: TGTGCCAGCACCCCGTCCAGGGACAACAACAATGAGCAGTTCTTC. Its protein is CASTPSRDNNNEQFF.